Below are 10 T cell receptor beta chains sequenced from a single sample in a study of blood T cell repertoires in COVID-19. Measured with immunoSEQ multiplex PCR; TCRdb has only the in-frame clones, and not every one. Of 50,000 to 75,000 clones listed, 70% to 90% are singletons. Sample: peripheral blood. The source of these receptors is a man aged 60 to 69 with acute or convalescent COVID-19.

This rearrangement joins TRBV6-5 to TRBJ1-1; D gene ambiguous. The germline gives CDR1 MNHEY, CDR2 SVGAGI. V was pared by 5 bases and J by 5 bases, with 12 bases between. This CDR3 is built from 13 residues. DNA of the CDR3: TGTGCCAGCAGTACCCGAACGGGGACTGAAGCTTTCTTT. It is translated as CASSTRTGTEAFF.

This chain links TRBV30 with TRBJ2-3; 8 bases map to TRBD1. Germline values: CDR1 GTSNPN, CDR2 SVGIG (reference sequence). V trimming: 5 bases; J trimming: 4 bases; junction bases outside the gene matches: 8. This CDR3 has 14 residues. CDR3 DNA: TGTGCCTGGGCCCGACAGGGGATGGCAGATACGCAGTATTTT. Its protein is CAWARQGMADTQYF.

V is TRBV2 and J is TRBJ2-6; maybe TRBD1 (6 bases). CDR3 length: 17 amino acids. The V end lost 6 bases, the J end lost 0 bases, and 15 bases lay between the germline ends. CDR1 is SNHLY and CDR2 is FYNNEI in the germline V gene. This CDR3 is CASRAGQFLSGANVLTF. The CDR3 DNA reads TGTGCCAGCAGGGCCGGACAGTTTCTCTCTGGGGCCAACGTCCTGACTTTC.

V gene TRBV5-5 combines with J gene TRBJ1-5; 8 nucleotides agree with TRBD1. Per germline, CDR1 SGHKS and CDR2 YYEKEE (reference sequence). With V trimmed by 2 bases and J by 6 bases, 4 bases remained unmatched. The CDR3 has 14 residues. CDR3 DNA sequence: TGTGCCAGCAGCTTAGGACAGGGTGGTCAGCCCCAGCATTTT. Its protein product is CASSLGQGGQPQHF.

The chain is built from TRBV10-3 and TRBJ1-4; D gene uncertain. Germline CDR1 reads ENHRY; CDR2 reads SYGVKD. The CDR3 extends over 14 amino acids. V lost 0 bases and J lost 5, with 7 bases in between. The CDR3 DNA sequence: TGTGCCATCAGTGAGTCGGGCGAGAATGAAAAACTGTTTTTT. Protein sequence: CAISESGENEKLFF.

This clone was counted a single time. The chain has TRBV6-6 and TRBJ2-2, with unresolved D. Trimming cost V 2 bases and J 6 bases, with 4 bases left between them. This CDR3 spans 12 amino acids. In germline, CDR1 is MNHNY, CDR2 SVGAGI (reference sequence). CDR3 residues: CASSYEAGELFF. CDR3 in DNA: TGTGCCAGCAGTTACGAGGCCGGGGAGCTGTTTTTT.

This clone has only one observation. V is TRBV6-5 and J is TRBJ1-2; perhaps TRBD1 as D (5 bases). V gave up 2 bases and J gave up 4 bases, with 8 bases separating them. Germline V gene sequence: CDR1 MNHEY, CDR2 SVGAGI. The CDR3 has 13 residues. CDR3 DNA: TGTGCCAGCAGTTACGACAGTGCCTATGGCTACACCTTC. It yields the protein CASSYDSAYGYTF.

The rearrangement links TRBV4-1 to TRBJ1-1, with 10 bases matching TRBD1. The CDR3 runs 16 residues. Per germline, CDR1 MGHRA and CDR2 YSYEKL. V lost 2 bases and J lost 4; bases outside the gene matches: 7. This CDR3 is CASSQMGGTGVTEAFF. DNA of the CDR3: TGCGCCAGCAGCCAAATGGGAGGGACAGGGGTCACTGAAGCTTTCTTT.

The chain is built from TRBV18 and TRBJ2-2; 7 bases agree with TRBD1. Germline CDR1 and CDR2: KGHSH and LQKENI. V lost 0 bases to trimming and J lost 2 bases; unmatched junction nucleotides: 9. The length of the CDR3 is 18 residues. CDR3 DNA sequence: TGTGCCAGCTCACCACCGAGGACAGGCCTGATCAACACCGGGGAGCTGTTTTTT. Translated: CASSPPRTGLINTGELFF.

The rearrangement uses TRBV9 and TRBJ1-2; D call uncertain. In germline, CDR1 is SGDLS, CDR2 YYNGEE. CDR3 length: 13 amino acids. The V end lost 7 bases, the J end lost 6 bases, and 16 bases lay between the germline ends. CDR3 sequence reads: CASAGLGSDGYTF. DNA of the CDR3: TGTGCCAGCGCTGGGCTGGGGAGTGATGGCTACACCTTC.